Given below is one T cell receptor beta chain in context. This specimen comes from a study of glioma-infiltrating T cells after dendritic cell vaccination. Turning to the study itself: Between the early 2000s and the early 2010s, patients got autologous tumor lysate-pulsed dendritic cell vaccines.

Produced via immunoSEQ multiplex PCR; TCRdb's table is partial and in-frame only. The table includes roughly 60,000 clones, more than 75% detected once. The CDR3 loop spans 16 amino acids. The germline CDR1 and CDR2 sequences are LGHNA and YSLEER. Trimming removed 0 bases from V and 2 bases from J, with 14 bases in between. The time point was: after dendritic cell vaccination, including at tumor progression/relapse. Only patients with spare fresh-frozen tumor and over two years of follow-up were included. This sample comprised blood, obtained after dendritic cell vaccination. The sequence was collected from a human donor with glioblastoma. This sequence joins TRBV4-3 and TRBJ2-7, with D possibly matching TRBD1 (6 bases). CDR3 sequence: CASSQETGQRPYEQYF. DNA of the CDR3: TGCGCCAGCAGCCAAGAAACAGGGCAAAGACCCTACGAGCAGTACTTC.